The 2 T cell receptor beta chains presented below share a single source sample, sequenced in a study of blood T cell repertoires in COVID-19 (dated by TCRdb to between 2020 and 2021). The method was the immunoSEQ multiplex PCR assay. In its TCRdb copy, this immuneACCESS table keeps in-frame sequences only and misses some clones. Where compared with another copy, unresolved V genes explain less than half of these, and the others have no known cause. The sample has roughly 30,000 clones on record, around 90% of them singletons. Of the sample, roughly 1.4% falls within the top ten clones. The sample comprised peripheral blood. These receptors all stem from a man in his 60s with active COVID-19.

This clone was counted once. J is TRBJ1-1 and V is TRBV12-5; 7 positions match TRBD1. The CDR3 covers 15 residues. Trimming at V came to 2 bases and at J to 1 base, leaving 4 bases not matched to a gene. The germline CDR1 and CDR2 sequences are LGHNT and FRNRAP. The chain's CDR3 is CASGLNQGGNTEAFF. Here the CDR3 DNA reads TGTGCTAGTGGTTTGAATCAGGGGGGGAACACTGAAGCTTTCTTT. Supplemented by reference TRBV12-5 and TRBJ1-1, the full variable domain reads DARVTQTPRHKVTEMGQEVTMRCQPILGHNTVFWYRQTMMQGLELLAYFRNRAPLDDSGMPKDRFSAEMPDATLATLKIQPSEPRDSAVYFCASGLNQGGNTEAFFGQGTRLTVV.

A single count supports this clone. J is TRBJ1-1 and V is TRBV5-6; no firm D call. This CDR3 has 14 amino acids. Germline values: CDR1 SGHDT, CDR2 YYEEEE. Trimming took off 0 bases at V and 11 bases at J, with 17 bases between the two ends. The CDR3 protein is CASSLAARVERAFF. DNA for the CDR3: TGTGCCAGCAGCTTGGCGGCCCGGGTCGAACGGGCTTTCTTT.